The 7 T cell receptor beta chains presented below share a single source sample, sequenced in a study of technical replicates of blood from a handful of donors. Clones were read by immunoSEQ multiplex PCR, and TCRdb kept only the in-frame ones, dropping some. The data show over 85,000 clones, around 94% seen once. Sequenced sample: T cells isolated from PBMCs. These receptors all come from a human donor in good health.

The chain uses TRBV27 and TRBJ2-1; no reliable D call. Germline V gene sequence: CDR1 MNHEY, CDR2 SMNVEV (reference sequence). The CDR3 extends over 13 amino acids. The germline V and J ends were trimmed by 7 bases and 9 bases, with 16 bases remaining between them. This CDR3 reads CASTGHLTTEQFF. CDR3 nucleotides: TGTGCCAGCACAGGTCATTTGACGACTGAGCAGTTCTTC.

Only one count was recorded for this clone. The V gene is TRBV10-1, the J gene TRBJ2-5, with TRBD1 identical over 9 bases. Germline-derived CDR1 and CDR2 are WNHNN and SYGVQD (reference sequence). The CDR3 is made up of 13 amino acids. After removal of 5 bases from V and 4 bases from J, the junction contained 2 bases not matched to a gene. The CDR3: CASSWGQGETQYF. The CDR3 region has the DNA TGCGCCAGCAGTTGGGGACAGGGAGAGACCCAGTACTTC.

This rearrangement joins TRBV7-3 to TRBJ2-7; tentative D call: TRBD2 (5 bases). This CDR3 has 14 amino acids. The germline CDR1 and CDR2 sequences are SGHTA and FQGTGA. V gave up 3 bases and J gave up 4 bases, with 13 bases separating them. In nucleotides, the CDR3 is TGTGCCAGCAGCTTGGACTCTGGAGAATACGAGCAGTACTTC. It translates to CASSLDSGEYEQYF.

The chain carries TRBV19 and TRBJ2-7, with 9 bases matching TRBD1. Germline V gene lookup returns CDR1 LNHDA and CDR2 SQIVND (reference sequence). V was clipped by 0 bases and J by 4 bases; unmatched bases: 13. This CDR3 has 18 amino acids. The CDR3 nucleotides read TGTGCCAGTAGTATAGAGCTTGTCGGGACAGGGTTCCCTTACGAGCAGTACTTC. Protein sequence: CASSIELVGTGFPYEQYF.

This chain uses TRBV11-3 with TRBJ2-7; 12 positions agree with TRBD2. The CDR3 totals 19 residues. The V and J ends lost 2 bases and 0 bases, in that order; junction bases with no gene match: 11. Looked up from germline, CDR1 is SGHNT and CDR2 is YENEEA. The CDR3 spells CASSLLAIGLAGTSYEQYF. Here the CDR3 DNA reads TGTGCCAGCAGCTTACTAGCAATTGGACTAGCGGGGACCTCCTACGAGCAGTACTTC.

The rearrangement joins TRBV7-9 to TRBJ1-2; D is perhaps TRBD1 (6 bases). The CDR3 has 14 amino acids. The germline V and J ends were trimmed by 4 bases and 2 bases, with 11 bases remaining between them. Germline CDR1 reads SEHNR; CDR2 reads FQNEAQ (reference sequence). The CDR3 sequence: CASSSQGLNYGYTF. The CDR3 region has the DNA TGTGCCAGCAGCTCTCAGGGGCTGAACTATGGCTACACCTTC.

V and J are TRBV28 and TRBJ1-2, with 7 bases that match TRBD1. The CDR3 is made up of 16 amino acids. V gave up 0 bases and J gave up 1 base; unmatched junction bases: 5. Per germline, CDR1 MDHEN and CDR2 SYDVKM. CDR3 loop: CASSLWGTARNYGYTF. CDR3 coding DNA: TGTGCCAGCAGTTTATGGGGGACAGCCCGTAACTATGGCTACACCTTC.